What follows are 7 T cell receptor beta chains derived from one specimen sequenced in a study of response to subunit inactivated influenza vaccine. TCRdb processed the RT-PCR reads anew with MiXCR; each CDR3 protein has one entry. The sample gives 530,000 or so distinct CDR3 sequences, 25% of which show up once; approximately 1.9% is in the top ten. The sample was CD4+ T cells sorted from PBMCs, taken roughly 5 days after vaccination. The source is a man aged 50-59 years who received an inactivated influenza vaccine.

The chain carries TRBV15 and TRBJ1-5; the match to TRBD1 covers 9 bases. Trimming cost V 3 bases and J 6 bases; bases outside gene matches: 6. Germline CDR1 reads LNHNV; CDR2 reads YYDKDF (reference sequence). The CDR3 consists of 15 residues. CDR3 region: CATSSDRGSGQPQHF. The CDR3 nucleotides read TGTGCCACCAGCAGTGACAGGGGGTCAGGTCAGCCCCAGCATTTT.

The CDR3 coding sequence is TGTGCCAGCAGTTACCGCCGGACGCAGAACTACGAGCAGTACTTC. This translates into CASSYRRTQNYEQYF. V usage is TRBV6-5 and J usage is TRBJ2-7; D uncertain. The CDR3 covers 15 residues. Deletions cut 2 bases from V and 3 bases from J, with 14 bases between. CDR1 is MNHEY and CDR2 is SVGAGI in the germline V gene.

V is TRBV20-1 and J is TRBJ2-1, with 7 nucleotides matching TRBD2. Germline lookup yields CDR1 DFQATT and CDR2 SNEGSKA (reference sequence). CDR3 length: 16 residues. The V gene end was trimmed by 4 bases and the J gene end by 0 bases; junction bases not matched to a gene: 9. The CDR3 nucleotides are TGCAGTGCTATCTCTAGGGAGGGAAGCTCCTACAATGAGCAGTTCTTC. This gives the protein CSAISREGSSYNEQFF.

This clonotype occurred a few times. The chain joins TRBV7-2 to TRBJ2-3; D not resolved. Germline V gene lookup returns CDR1 SGHTA and CDR2 FQGNSA. Trimming stripped 0 bases from V and 7 bases from J, with 11 bases between. The length of the CDR3 is 14 residues. The CDR3 is CASSLAGLSNTQYF. For the CDR3, the DNA is TGTGCCAGCAGCTTAGCGGGATTAAGCAATACGCAGTATTTT.

This clonotype has just a few counts. The chain's CDR3 is CASSLQGAITEAFF. As DNA, the CDR3 is TGTGCCAGCAGCTTACAGGGGGCGATTACTGAAGCTTTCTTT. This chain joins TRBV11-2 and TRBJ1-1; 8 nucleotides agree with TRBD1. Trimming removed 2 bases from V and 5 bases from J; junction bases left unmatched: 4. The CDR3 totals 14 residues. The V gene's germline CDR1 is SGHAT and CDR2 FQNNGV. Together with reference TRBV11-2 and TRBJ1-1, the CDR3 gives the full variable domain: EAGVAQSPRYKIIEKRQSVAFWCNPISGHATLYWYQQILGQGPKLLIQFQNNGVVDDSQLPKDRFSAERLKGVDSTLKIQPAKLEDSAVYLCASSLQGAITEAFFGQGTRLTVV.

This clonotype has a handful of counts. This chain links TRBV20-1 with TRBJ1-5, with no clear D. Trimming stripped 5 bases from V and 2 bases from J, with 10 bases between. CDR1 is DFQATT and CDR2 is SNEGSKA in the germline V gene (reference sequence). The CDR3 has 13 residues. This CDR3 is CSADDLGNQPQHF. In nucleotides, the CDR3 is TGCAGTGCTGACGACCTCGGCAATCAGCCCCAGCATTTT.

CDR3 residues: CAISENTEGTQYF. The CDR3 bases are TGTGCCATCAGTGAGAACACGGAGGGGACCCAGTACTTC. V gene TRBV10-3 combines with J gene TRBJ2-5; TRBD2 might be the D (6 bases). Germline CDR1 reads ENHRY; CDR2 reads SYGVKD. CDR3 length: 13 amino acids. The V gene lost 2 bases and the J gene lost 7 bases, with 11 bases spanning the gap.